A single sample is the source of the 15 T cell receptor beta chains below, sequenced in a study of chemoradiotherapy in HPV16-positive cancers. Sequencing was performed with immunoSEQ multiplex PCR; in TCRdb, only in-frame clones are kept and a portion is missing. The profile covers 29,000 or so clones, with 91% appearing a single time and approximately 22% taken by the ten largest. Sample: blood, taken from a patient who underwent chemoradiotherapy. The receptors derive from a human donor with HPV-associated anogenital cancer.

This clone was observed a handful of times. J is TRBJ2-3 and V is TRBV6-6; 12 positions agree with TRBD2. Germline CDR1 reads MNHNY; CDR2 reads SVGAGI (reference sequence). J was trimmed by 3 bases and V by 6 bases; bases with no gene match: 7. The CDR3 runs 16 residues. Here the CDR3 DNA reads TGTGCCAGCAGACCGGTGACTAGCGGGAGAACAGATACGCAGTATTTT. It yields the protein CASRPVTSGRTDTQYF.

CDR3 DNA: TGCGCCAGCAGCCACCCTAGCGGGAGTCGCCCAGAGACCCAGTACTTC. This codes for CASSHPSGSRPETQYF. This rearrangement joins TRBV4-1 to TRBJ2-5, with 10 bases fitting TRBD2. The CDR3 loop spans 16 amino acids. V trimming: 3 bases; J trimming: 4 bases; junction bases outside the gene matches: 8. Germline CDR1 is MGHRA and CDR2 is YSYEKL.

V is TRBV6-1 and J is TRBJ2-7, with D maybe TRBD1 (6 bases). The CDR3 consists of 14 residues. CDR1 is MNHNS and CDR2 is SASEGT in the germline V gene. Between the trimmed V and J ends, which lost 4 bases and 4 bases, there was a span of 14 bases. In nucleotides, the CDR3 is TGTGCCAGCAGTGCGCCAGGGGTAGGGTACGAGCAGTACTTC. This gives the protein CASSAPGVGYEQYF.

V gene TRBV7-2 combines with J gene TRBJ1-3, with D hard to call. The CDR3 is made up of 13 amino acids. The germline gives CDR1 SGHTA, CDR2 FQGNSA. V shed 5 bases and J shed 3 bases, with 8 bases lying between them. CDR3 loop: CASSPYVGNTIYF. The DNA for the CDR3 is TGTGCCAGCAGCCCATACGTTGGAAACACCATATATTTT. The variable domain in full, with the rest retrieved from reference TRBV7-2 and TRBJ1-3, is GAGVSQSPSNKVTEKGKDVELRCDPISGHTALYWYRQSLGQGLEFLIYFQGNSAPDKSGLPSDRFSAERTGGSVSTLTIQRTQQEDSAVYLCASSPYVGNTIYFGEGSWLTVV.

V and J are TRBV2 and TRBJ1-1; D remains unclear. V was pared by 4 bases and J by 5 bases, with 11 bases between. The CDR3 is made up of 13 amino acids. Looked up from germline, CDR1 is SNHLY and CDR2 is FYNNEI. This chain's CDR3 is CASSVRVETEAFF. In DNA form, the CDR3 reads TGTGCCAGCAGTGTAAGGGTCGAAACTGAAGCTTTCTTT.

This sequence joins TRBV19 and TRBJ1-3; TRBD1 agrees at 8 bases. J lost 4 bases, V lost 4 bases, and 9 bases had no gene match. In germline, CDR1 is LNHDA, CDR2 SQIVND (reference sequence). The CDR3 is 16 residues long. Written as DNA, the CDR3 is TGTGCCAGTAGTAGACAGGGGCCCGCATTCGGAAACACCATATATTTT. Protein sequence: CASSRQGPAFGNTIYF.

This clone was observed a single time. V is TRBV28 and J is TRBJ1-6, with a weak D call TRBD1 (5 bases). Germline V lookup: CDR1 MDHEN, CDR2 SYDVKM. The length of the CDR3 is 15 residues. V dropped 6 bases and J dropped 7 bases, with 16 bases sitting between them. The CDR3 is CASSGFRVDNSPLHF. In DNA form, the CDR3 reads TGTGCCAGCAGCGGATTCAGGGTCGACAATTCACCCCTCCACTTT.

The CDR3 DNA reads as TGCGCCAGCAGCCCCCAACCACAGGGGACGACCTATGGCTACACCTTC. Translating gives CASSPQPQGTTYGYTF. The chain couples TRBV4-3 to TRBJ1-2; TRBD1 matches 7 bases. V trimming: 4 bases; J trimming: 4 bases; junction bases outside the gene matches: 12. The CDR3 spans 16 residues. Per the germline V gene, CDR1 is LGHNA and CDR2 is YSLEER.

A few counts support this clone. V usage is TRBV5-4 and J usage is TRBJ1-1, with D tentatively TRBD1 (6 bases). V gave up 4 bases and J gave up 7 bases, with 17 bases separating them. This CDR3 region has 14 residues. The germline V gene encodes CDR1 SGHNT and CDR2 YYREEE (reference sequence). Written as DNA, the CDR3 is TGTGCCAGCAGCCAGACGCCCGACAGGATTGAAGCTTTCTTT. This gives the protein CASSQTPDRIEAFF.

The chain has TRBV7-9 and TRBJ2-5; no definite D call. Looked up from germline, CDR1 is SEHNR and CDR2 is FQNEAQ (reference sequence). CDR3 length: 14 residues. Trimming left V 2 bases short and J 2 bases short, with 9 bases between. Here the CDR3 DNA reads TGTGCCAGCAGCTTACAGACGGCTCAAGAGACCCAGTACTTC. Its translation is CASSLQTAQETQYF.

This clone is termed medium-sized. This chain uses TRBV28 with TRBJ1-2; no clear D. The CDR3 length is 14 residues. Between the trimmed V and J ends, which lost 4 bases and 2 bases, there was a span of 11 bases. Germline CDR1 MDHEN, CDR2 SYDVKM. In DNA form, the CDR3 reads TGTGCCAGCAGTTATTTACGGGGAAACTATGGCTACACCTTC. It is translated as CASSYLRGNYGYTF.

V is TRBV7-6 and J is TRBJ2-5, with 7 bases identical to TRBD2. V trimming: 2 bases; J trimming: 0 bases; junction bases outside the gene matches: 3. Germline CDR1 reads SGHVS; CDR2 reads FNYEAQ. The CDR3 has 15 residues. The CDR3 DNA is TGTGCCAGCAGCTTAAGTGGGGGGGACCAAGAGACCCAGTACTTC. Protein product: CASSLSGGDQETQYF. The complete variable domain, with remaining parts taken from reference TRBV7-6 and TRBJ2-5, reads GAGVSQSPRYKVTKRGQDVALRCDPISGHVSLYWYRQALGQGPEFLTYFNYEAQQDKSGLPNDRFSAERPEGSISTLTIQRTEQRDSAMYRCASSLSGGDQETQYFGPGTRLLVL.

The count of this clone is one. The CDR3 protein is CASSGSGTVDYGYTF. The CDR3 bases are TGTGCCAGCAGCGGTTCCGGGACAGTCGACTATGGCTACACCTTC. The rearrangement links TRBV6-5 to TRBJ1-2; 7 bases fit TRBD1. CDR1 and CDR2 (germline): MNHEY, SVGAGI. The length of the CDR3 is 15 residues. V lost 6 bases, J lost 3 bases, and 10 bases stayed unmatched.

This clone was detected only once. The rearrangement joins TRBV6-1 to TRBJ2-5, with 7 positions matching TRBD2. The CDR3 covers 16 residues. Germline CDR1 and CDR2: MNHNS and SASEGT. V gave up 2 bases and J gave up 5 bases; unmatched junction bases: 11. This CDR3 is CASSEYGGISVETQYF. The CDR3 coding sequence is TGTGCCAGCAGTGAATACGGGGGGATCTCGGTGGAGACCCAGTACTTC.

The chain carries TRBV5-8 and TRBJ2-3, with D unresolved. Looked up from germline, CDR1 is SGHTS and CDR2 is YDEGEE. The CDR3 is 14 amino acids. The ends were cut back, 0 bases at V and 5 bases at J, with 10 bases in the middle. This CDR3 reads CASSLELPRDTQYF. The CDR3, as DNA: TGTGCCAGCAGCTTGGAACTCCCCCGAGATACGCAGTATTTT.